This TCR beta chain comes out of a study of monozygotic twins with inflammatory bowel disease. Regarding this clonotype: The target antigen is unknown.

Points from the study as a whole: Since immunosuppressive treatments differed, patient repertoires may have gained added variability.

UMIs were attached via template switching, each with a 6-nucleotide sample barcode. TCRdb re-analyzed the 5' RACE reads; it lists each CDR3 protein once, without DNA. In total, the table holds over 350,000 distinct CDR3 sequences. The germline gives CDR1 KGHSH, CDR2 LQKENI. There are 16 residues in the CDR3. V is TRBV18 and J is TRBJ2-5; with no DNA, the TCRdb D assignment of TRBD2 cannot be verified. This TCR derives from a human donor with ulcerative colitis or Crohn's disease, or a healthy co-twin of an affected twin (not recorded which). The sample taken for sequencing was blood. The chain's CDR3 is CASSPTGGGPQETQYF.